The 27 T cell receptor beta chains listed next were all sequenced from one sample in a study of cytomegalovirus exposure and HLA in healthy donors. PCR used 60 Vbeta primers and 13 Jbeta primers. Repertoires were generated with immunoSEQ multiplex PCR, while TCRdb's copy carries only in-frame clones and drops some. The table has 180,000 or so clones, about 72% seen once. The sequenced material came from PBMCs. These receptors came from a human donor in good health.

This clone was counted between two and nine times. The chain employs TRBV6-5 and TRBJ1-1; D call uncertain. V was cut by 2 bases and J by 4 bases, with 8 bases left in between. The germline CDR1 and CDR2 sequences are MNHEY and SVGAGI. The CDR3 has 13 amino acids. CDR3 amino acids: CASSYEFSTEAFF. CDR3 nucleotides: TGTGCCAGCAGTTACGAGTTTTCCACTGAAGCTTTCTTT.

This clone turned up a few times. The chain couples TRBV6-5 to TRBJ2-1; 7 nucleotides agree with TRBD2. This CDR3 region has 15 residues. Germline-derived CDR1 and CDR2 are MNHEY and SVGAGI. V gave up 2 bases and J gave up 11 bases; unmatched junction bases: 12. The CDR3 DNA reads as TGTGCCAGCAGTTACCGTACTCTGATGGGGGGGAAGCAGTTCTTC. Its protein product is CASSYRTLMGGKQFF.

This rearrangement joins TRBV6-4 to TRBJ1-1, with D possibly TRBD1 on 5 matching bases. The germline V and J ends were trimmed by 6 bases and 2 bases, with 13 bases remaining between them. CDR1 and CDR2 from the germline V gene are MRHNA and SNTAGT. CDR3 length: 14 amino acids. In DNA, the CDR3 is TGTGCCAGCAGCCTTCGGGGGGATAACACTGAAGCTTTCTTT. Its translation: CASSLRGDNTEAFF.

This clone occurred a few times. This chain connects TRBV5-1 to TRBJ1-1; maybe TRBD1 (5 bases). This CDR3 is built from 14 residues. The germline V gene encodes CDR1 SGHRS and CDR2 YFSETQ. V was clipped by 6 bases and J by 3 bases, with 15 bases between them. In nucleotides, the CDR3 is TGCGCCAGCACCCAGTCCGGGGGGGACACTGAAGCTTTCTTT. Protein product: CASTQSGGDTEAFF.

V usage is TRBV6-5 and J usage is TRBJ1-2; tentatively, D is TRBD1 (5 bases). Trimming took 6 bases from V and 2 from J, leaving 13 bases between them. There are 14 residues in the CDR3. CDR1 MNHEY and CDR2 SVGAGI come from the germline V gene. CDR3 sequence (DNA): TGTGCCAGCAGCACTGACAGAAGCAACTATGGCTACACCTTC. It yields the protein CASSTDRSNYGYTF.

The gene calls are TRBV5-1 and TRBJ2-3; D is unresolved. V lost 0 bases to trimming and J lost 0 bases, with 11 bases between them. This CDR3 region has 16 residues. Germline V gene lookup returns CDR1 SGHRS and CDR2 YFSETQ. The CDR3 bases are TGCGCCAGCAGCTTGGAAGCGATCGCTAGCACAGATACGCAGTATTTT. Its protein product is CASSLEAIASTDTQYF.

V usage is TRBV9 and J usage is TRBJ2-2; TRBD1 matches 8 bases. V lost 0 bases and J lost 7; bases outside the gene matches: 5. The length of the CDR3 is 15 residues. From germline, CDR1 is SGDLS and CDR2 YYNGEE. The CDR3 reads CASSVGGTGFGELFF. CDR3 nucleotides: TGTGCCAGCAGCGTAGGGGGGACAGGATTCGGGGAGCTGTTTTTT.

The chain links TRBV13 to TRBJ1-1; D perhaps matches TRBD1 (5 bases). The CDR3 consists of 13 residues. Germline V gene sequence: CDR1 PRHDT, CDR2 FYEKMQ (reference sequence). V dropped 8 bases and J dropped 0 bases, with 10 bases sitting between them. Here the CDR3 reads CASLDTLNTEAFF. The CDR3 nucleotides read TGTGCCAGCCTGGACACTCTGAACACTGAAGCTTTCTTT.

V is TRBV5-4 and J is TRBJ2-3; D gene unclear. Between the trimmed V and J ends, which lost 0 bases and 3 bases, there was a span of 8 bases. Germline CDR1 reads SGHNT; CDR2 reads YYREEE (reference sequence). The CDR3 is made up of 14 amino acids. CDR3 coding DNA: TGTGCCAGCAGCTTGGTAGATTCAACAGATACGCAGTATTTT. Its protein is CASSLVDSTDTQYF.

This sequence joins TRBV9 and TRBJ1-4; D is unresolved. CDR3 length: 15 amino acids. Trimming left V 2 bases short and J 4 bases short, with 12 bases between. The germline CDR1 and CDR2 sequences are SGDLS and YYNGEE. CDR3 residues: CASSVNSQSNEKLFF. In nucleotides, the CDR3 is TGTGCCAGCAGCGTGAACTCACAGAGTAATGAAAAACTGTTTTTT.

This clone was observed many times. The chain carries TRBV6-5 and TRBJ2-7, with 7 bases fitting TRBD1. CDR3 length equals 13 residues. CDR1 is MNHEY and CDR2 is SVGAGI in the germline V gene. The trim removed 5 bases at V and 2 bases at J, leaving 3 bases unmatched. CDR3: CASSKGTAYEQYF. CDR3 nucleotide sequence: TGTGCCAGCAGTAAGGGGACAGCCTACGAGCAGTACTTC.

The chain combines TRBV10-3 with TRBJ2-2; D might be TRBD2 (6 bases). Deletions cut 1 base from V and 2 bases from J, with 14 bases between. Per germline, CDR1 ENHRY and CDR2 SYGVKD. The CDR3 is 17 amino acids. CDR3 nucleotide sequence: TGTGCCATCAGTGAGTTGGGAGGCTTCTCTAACACCGGGGAGCTGTTTTTT. Encoded protein: CAISELGGFSNTGELFF.

The rearrangement links TRBV7-2 to TRBJ2-5; a weak D match, TRBD1 (6 bases). CDR3 length: 17 residues. V lost 5 bases and J 0 bases, leaving 19 bases between the germline ends. CDR1 is SGHTA, CDR2 FQGNSA, per germline. The CDR3 is CASSIPPGAPYQETQYF. The CDR3 bases are TGTGCCAGCAGCATTCCTCCAGGGGCACCGTACCAAGAGACCCAGTACTTC.

This rearrangement joins TRBV5-1 to TRBJ2-5; 7 bases match TRBD2. The J segment lost 5 bases and the V segment lost 0 bases, leaving 4 bases of the junction unmatched. The CDR3 totals 14 residues. Germline V lookup: CDR1 SGHRS, CDR2 YFSETQ. The CDR3 reads CASSLEVGGETQYF. In DNA, the CDR3 is TGCGCCAGCAGCTTGGAAGTGGGAGGGGAGACCCAGTACTTC.

The V and J genes are TRBV2 and TRBJ1-6; possibly TRBD1 for D (6 bases). V gave up 5 bases and J gave up 10 bases, with 9 bases separating them. This CDR3 has 12 residues. From germline, CDR1 is SNHLY and CDR2 FYNNEI. The chain's CDR3 is CASSTGNSPLHF. The DNA for the CDR3 is TGTGCCAGCAGTACAGGGAACTCACCCCTCCACTTT.

The chain uses TRBV10-3 and TRBJ2-5, with D uncertain. Per germline, CDR1 ENHRY and CDR2 SYGVKD. The V and J ends lost 5 bases and 3 bases respectively, with 10 bases between them. This CDR3 is 13 amino acids long. This chain's CDR3 is CAISPGYKETQYF. The CDR3 coding sequence is TGTGCCATCAGTCCGGGTTACAAAGAGACCCAGTACTTC.

V is TRBV5-1 and J is TRBJ2-3; 9 bases agree with TRBD2. After removal of 7 bases from V and 5 bases from J, the junction contained 8 bases not matched to a gene. Germline CDR1 SGHRS, CDR2 YFSETQ. The CDR3 consists of 14 residues. Written as DNA, the CDR3 is TGCGCCAGCGCTTTTGGTAGCGGGGGAGATACGCAGTATTTT. Translation: CASAFGSGGDTQYF.

The chain combines TRBV10-3 with TRBJ1-5; 10 bases are shared with TRBD1. Germline V gene data show CDR1 as ENHRY and CDR2 as SYGVKD. After removal of 3 bases from V and 6 bases from J, the junction contained 5 bases not matched to a gene. The CDR3 is made up of 15 amino acids. Here the CDR3 reads CAISEVTGGTQPQHF. CDR3 nucleotide sequence: TGTGCCATCAGTGAAGTGACAGGGGGCACTCAGCCCCAGCATTTT.

The DNA for the CDR3 is TGTGCCAGTAGTATGCGAGGGGGACGGATGAACACTGAAGCTTTCTTT. This sequence encodes CASSMRGGRMNTEAFF. The chain links TRBV19 to TRBJ1-1, with a weak D call TRBD1 (6 bases). The CDR3 is 16 residues long. Germline V gives CDR1 LNHDA, CDR2 SQIVND (reference sequence). Trimming removed 3 bases at V and 0 bases at J, with 14 bases between.

The chain carries TRBV7-2 and TRBJ2-7; TRBD2 aligns across 15 bases. V shed 4 bases, J shed 7 bases, and the junction held 5 bases outside the gene matches. CDR3 length: 15 amino acids. Germline-derived CDR1 and CDR2 are SGHTA and FQGNSA. Written as DNA, the CDR3 is TGTGCCAGCAGCTCAGGACTAGCGGGGGGGAGGGAGCAGTACTTC. Protein product: CASSSGLAGGREQYF.

The chain recombines TRBV5-1 with TRBJ2-5, with 10 bases matching TRBD2. The DNA end lines up better with TRBJ2-7; the J call may be wrong. The germline V gene encodes CDR1 SGHRS and CDR2 YFSETQ. This CDR3 contains 14 residues. The CDR3 reads CASTGRLAGAEQYF. The CDR3 coding sequence is TGCGCCAGCACAGGCCGACTAGCGGGCGCCGAGCAGTACTTC.

The chain combines TRBV19 with TRBJ1-1, with unresolved D. V shed 3 bases and J shed 5 bases, with 7 bases lying between them. In germline, CDR1 is LNHDA, CDR2 SQIVND (reference sequence). The CDR3 totals 12 residues. The DNA for the CDR3 is TGTGCCAGTAGTATCGGGTTTACTGAAGCTTTCTTT. This codes for CASSIGFTEAFF.

The CDR3 sequence is CASTHHPAEYNEQFF. CDR3 sequence (DNA): TGTGCCAGCACCCACCACCCAGCGGAGTACAATGAGCAGTTCTTC. The rearrangement links TRBV5-4 to TRBJ2-1, with D possibly being TRBD2 (5 bases). Germline V lookup: CDR1 SGHNT, CDR2 YYREEE (reference sequence). This CDR3 contains 15 residues. V was pared by 6 bases and J by 4 bases, with 17 bases between.

This clone was counted only a few times. V is TRBV16 and J is TRBJ2-3; D possibly corresponds to TRBD2 (5 bases). Germline V gene lookup returns CDR1 KGHSY and CDR2 FQNENV. The length of the CDR3 is 15 residues. V was shortened by 0 bases and J by 6 bases, with 13 bases between the two germline ends. CDR3 residues: CASSQSGTRPDTQYF. The DNA for the CDR3 is TGTGCCAGCAGCCAATCGGGAACTAGGCCGGATACGCAGTATTTT.

There are a few counts of this clone. V is TRBV10-3 and J is TRBJ2-2; D is unresolved. The CDR3 length is 12 residues. In germline, CDR1 is ENHRY, CDR2 SYGVKD. V shed 3 bases and J shed 6 bases, with 5 bases lying between them. DNA of the CDR3: TGTGCCATCAGTGACAGTCCCGGGGAGCTGTTTTTT. Translating it yields CAISDSPGELFF.

The J gene is TRBJ2-1, the V gene TRBV5-1; 15 positions match TRBD2. CDR1 is SGHRS and CDR2 is YFSETQ in the germline V gene. Trimming removed 2 bases from V and 9 bases from J; junction bases left unmatched: 12. The CDR3 loop spans 18 amino acids. The CDR3 reads CASSFTPGLAGGYGEQFF. The CDR3, as DNA: TGCGCCAGCAGCTTCACCCCGGGACTAGCGGGGGGTTATGGTGAGCAGTTCTTC.

The rearrangement joins TRBV19 to TRBJ1-6; D is ambiguous. V was trimmed by 4 bases and J by 7 bases, leaving 11 bases between them. The CDR3 is made up of 14 amino acids. Germline V gene sequence: CDR1 LNHDA, CDR2 SQIVND (reference sequence). In DNA, the CDR3 is TGTGCCAGTAGTAGCCGGGAAGGAAATTCACCCCTCCACTTT. It specifies CASSSREGNSPLHF.